The clone carrying this TCR beta chain was observed a few times. The antigen is undetermined. The sample belongs to a study of cytomegalovirus exposure and HLA in healthy donors. Turning to the study itself: From some 180 million T cells, an earlier analysis saw 117 million unique TCR beta sequences.

The trim removed 5 bases at V and 4 bases at J, leaving 9 bases unmatched. CDR1 is SEHNR and CDR2 is FQNEAQ in the germline V gene (reference sequence). The CDR3 length is 16 residues. 13 Jbeta primers and 60 Vbeta primers were used for the PCR. TCRdb's copy holds only in-frame clones and misses some; the assay was immunoSEQ multiplex PCR. The repertoire holds more than 100,000 clones, about three quarters seen once, with 25% to 35% in the top ten. Study observations and caveats: Presence/absence analyses assumed roughly uniform sequencing depth across donors, which may not hold.

The chain carries TRBV7-9 and TRBJ1-4; TRBD1 aligns across 8 bases. The source is a man between 60 and 75 years old in good health and CMV-seropositive. Sequences were obtained from PBMCs. CDR3 nucleotide sequence: TGTGCCAGCAGCCCTCCTGGGACAGGTTTTAATGAAAAACTGTTTTTT. It is translated as CASSPPGTGFNEKLFF.